This T cell receptor beta chain was obtained from a study of T cells after posttransplantation cyclophosphamide. The CDR3 sequence is 16 residues long. Per germline, CDR1 SNHLY and CDR2 FYNNEI. With 5 bases removed from V and 7 bases from J, the gap between germline ends came to 18 bases. This clone occurred many times. Its antigen is as yet unknown. Profiling relied on immunoSEQ multiplex PCR, and the TCRdb table lists in-frame clones only, not all of them. This sample includes 14,000 or so clones with no singletons; its ten biggest clones take up about 21%. A marrow graft followed busulfan-fludarabine conditioning, with cyclophosphamide on days +3 and +4. Regarding the study as a whole: Skin or GI-infiltrating T cells shared few TRB sequences with blood. Donor-recipient repertoire similarity was low at 1-2 months, rising over year one. After PTCy, TRB diversity resembled that of CNI/methotrexate controls.

This TCR was sampled from a female patient aged 35 to 55 who received an allogeneic stem cell transplant from a related donor, was CMV-positive, and had no GVHD. Some of these T cells may belong to the graft donor. This sample comprised PBMCs, obtained 1162 days after allogeneic stem cell transplant with posttransplant cyclophosphamide. This chain connects TRBV2 to TRBJ1-6; a weak D match, TRBD1 (6 bases). The CDR3 DNA reads as TGTGCCAGCAGTTCCTACAGGGCCCTGTGGAATTCACCCCTCCACTTT. It translates to CASSSYRALWNSPLHF.